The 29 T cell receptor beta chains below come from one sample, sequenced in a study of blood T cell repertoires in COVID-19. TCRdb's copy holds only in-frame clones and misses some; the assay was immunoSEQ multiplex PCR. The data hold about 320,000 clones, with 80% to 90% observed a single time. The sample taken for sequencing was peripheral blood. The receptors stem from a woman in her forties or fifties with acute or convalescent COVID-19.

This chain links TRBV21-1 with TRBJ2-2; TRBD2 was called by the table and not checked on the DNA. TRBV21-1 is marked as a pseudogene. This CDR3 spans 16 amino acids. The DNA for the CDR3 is TGTGCCAGCAGCAAAGTGAAGGAGTGGCCCACCGGGGAGCTGTTTTTT. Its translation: CASSKVKEWPTGELFF.

CDR3 sequence (DNA): TGTGCCAGCTCACCAAACAGGGACGGTAATTCACCCCTCCACTTT. This codes for CASSPNRDGNSPLHF. This chain links TRBV18 with TRBJ1-6; perhaps TRBD1 as D (6 bases). The germline CDR1 and CDR2 sequences are KGHSH and LQKENI. The CDR3 has 15 amino acids. V lost 2 bases and J lost 6, with 11 bases in between.

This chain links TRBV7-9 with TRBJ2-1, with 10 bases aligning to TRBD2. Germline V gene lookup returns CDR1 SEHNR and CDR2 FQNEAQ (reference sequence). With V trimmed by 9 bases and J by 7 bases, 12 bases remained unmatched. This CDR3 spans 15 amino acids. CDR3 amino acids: CASSTGTSETNEQFF. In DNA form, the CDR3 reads TGTGCCAGTTCAACCGGGACTAGCGAGACGAATGAGCAGTTCTTC.

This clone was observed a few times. The chain's CDR3 is CASSPGSGFSSYEQYF. The CDR3 DNA reads TGTGCCAGCAGTCCAGGATCCGGTTTCTCCTCCTACGAGCAGTACTTC. The chain employs TRBV27 and TRBJ2-7; D uncertain. V was shortened by 5 bases and J by 0 bases, with 17 bases between the two germline ends. Germline V gives CDR1 MNHEY, CDR2 SMNVEV (reference sequence). The CDR3 runs 16 residues.

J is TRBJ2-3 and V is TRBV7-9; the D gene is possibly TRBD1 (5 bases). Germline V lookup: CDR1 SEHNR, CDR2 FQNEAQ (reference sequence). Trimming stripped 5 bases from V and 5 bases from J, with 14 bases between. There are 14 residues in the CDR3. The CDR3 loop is CASSASGIGDTQYF. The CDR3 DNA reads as TGTGCCAGCAGCGCCTCAGGGATTGGAGATACGCAGTATTTT.

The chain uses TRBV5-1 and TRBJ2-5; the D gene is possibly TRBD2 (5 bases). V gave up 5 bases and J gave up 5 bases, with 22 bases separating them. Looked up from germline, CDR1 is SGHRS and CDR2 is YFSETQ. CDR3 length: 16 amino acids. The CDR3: CASRDLYTGKRETQYF. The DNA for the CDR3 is TGCGCCAGCAGGGACTTGTATACCGGGAAAAGGGAGACCCAGTACTTC.

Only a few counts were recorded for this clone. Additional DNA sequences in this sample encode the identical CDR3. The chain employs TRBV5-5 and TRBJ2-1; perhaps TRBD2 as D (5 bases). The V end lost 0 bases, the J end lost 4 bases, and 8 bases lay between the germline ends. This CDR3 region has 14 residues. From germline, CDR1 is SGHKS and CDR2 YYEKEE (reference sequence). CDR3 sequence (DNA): TGTGCCAGCAGCTTGGGGGGAGTTTACAATGAGCAGTTCTTC. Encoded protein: CASSLGGVYNEQFF.

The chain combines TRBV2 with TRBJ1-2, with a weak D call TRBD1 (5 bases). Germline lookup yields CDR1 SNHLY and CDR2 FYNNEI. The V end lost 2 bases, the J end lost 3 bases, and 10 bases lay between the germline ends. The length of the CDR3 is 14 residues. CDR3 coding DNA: TGTGCCAGCAGTGAATCGACAGCAGACTATGGCTACACCTTC. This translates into CASSESTADYGYTF.

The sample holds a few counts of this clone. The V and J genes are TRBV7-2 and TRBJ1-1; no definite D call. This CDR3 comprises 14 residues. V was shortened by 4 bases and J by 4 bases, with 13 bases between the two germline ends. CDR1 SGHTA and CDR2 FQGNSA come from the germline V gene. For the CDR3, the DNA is TGTGCCAGCAGCTCGGGAGTGCTCGTCACTGAAGCTTTCTTT. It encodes CASSSGVLVTEAFF.

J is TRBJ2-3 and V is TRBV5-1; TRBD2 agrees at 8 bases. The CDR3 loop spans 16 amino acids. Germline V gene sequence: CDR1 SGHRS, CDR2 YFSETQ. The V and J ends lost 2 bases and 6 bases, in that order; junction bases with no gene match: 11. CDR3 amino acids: CASSFELAASSDTQYF. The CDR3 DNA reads TGCGCCAGCAGCTTCGAACTAGCGGCCTCTTCGGATACGCAGTATTTT.

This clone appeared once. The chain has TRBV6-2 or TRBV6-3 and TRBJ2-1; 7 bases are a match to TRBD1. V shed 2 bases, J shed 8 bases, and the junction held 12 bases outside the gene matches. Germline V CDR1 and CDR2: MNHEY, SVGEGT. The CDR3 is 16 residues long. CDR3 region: CASSYPSTGSGDEQFF. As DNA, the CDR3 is TGTGCCAGCAGTTACCCGTCGACAGGGTCGGGTGATGAGCAGTTCTTC.

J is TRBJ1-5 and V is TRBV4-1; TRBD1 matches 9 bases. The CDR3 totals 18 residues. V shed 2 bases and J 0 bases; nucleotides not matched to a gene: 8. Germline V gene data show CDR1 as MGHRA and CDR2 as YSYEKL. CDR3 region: CASSQSATGGDSNQPQHF. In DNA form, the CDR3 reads TGCGCCAGCAGCCAATCAGCGACAGGGGGTGATAGCAATCAGCCCCAGCATTTT.

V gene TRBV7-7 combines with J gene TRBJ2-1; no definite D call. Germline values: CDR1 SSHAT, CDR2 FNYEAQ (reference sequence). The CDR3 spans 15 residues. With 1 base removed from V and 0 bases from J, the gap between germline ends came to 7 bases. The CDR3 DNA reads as TGTGCCAGCAGCTTAGGAACCAGCTCCTACAATGAGCAGTTCTTC. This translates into CASSLGTSSYNEQFF.

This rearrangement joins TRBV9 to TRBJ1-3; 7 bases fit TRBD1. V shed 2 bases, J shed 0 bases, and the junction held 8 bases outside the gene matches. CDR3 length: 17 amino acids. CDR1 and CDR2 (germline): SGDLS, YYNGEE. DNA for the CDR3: TGTGCCAGCAGCGTCTCCCCGGGACAGATCTCTGGAAACACCATATATTTT. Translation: CASSVSPGQISGNTIYF.

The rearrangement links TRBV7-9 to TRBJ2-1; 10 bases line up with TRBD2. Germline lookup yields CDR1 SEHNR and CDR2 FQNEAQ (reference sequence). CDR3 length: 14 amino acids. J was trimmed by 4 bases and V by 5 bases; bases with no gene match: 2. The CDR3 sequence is CASSRTSGYNEQFF. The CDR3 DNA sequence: TGTGCCAGCAGCCGGACTAGCGGATACAATGAGCAGTTCTTC.

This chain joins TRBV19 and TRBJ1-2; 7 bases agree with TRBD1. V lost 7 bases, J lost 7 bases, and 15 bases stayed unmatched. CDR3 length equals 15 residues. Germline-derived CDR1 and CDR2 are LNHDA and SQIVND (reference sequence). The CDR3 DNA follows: TGTGCCAGTATTTCCGGACAGGACCTTTTGGGTGGCTACACCTTC. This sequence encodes CASISGQDLLGGYTF.

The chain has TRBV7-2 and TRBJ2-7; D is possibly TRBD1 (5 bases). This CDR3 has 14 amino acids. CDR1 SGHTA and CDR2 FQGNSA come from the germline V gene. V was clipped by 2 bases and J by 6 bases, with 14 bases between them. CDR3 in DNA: TGTGCCAGCAGCTTAAGCCGGACATCTGGCGAGCAGTACTTC. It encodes CASSLSRTSGEQYF.

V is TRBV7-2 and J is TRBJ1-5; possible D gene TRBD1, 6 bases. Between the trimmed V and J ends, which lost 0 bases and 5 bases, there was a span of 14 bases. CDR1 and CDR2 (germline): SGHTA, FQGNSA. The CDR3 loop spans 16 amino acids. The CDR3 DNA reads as TGTGCCAGCAGCTTAGCGGGGGGGCAGCTGTATCAGCCCCAGCATTTT. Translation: CASSLAGGQLYQPQHF. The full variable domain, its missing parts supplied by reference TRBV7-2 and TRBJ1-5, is GAGVSQSPSNKVTEKGKDVELRCDPISGHTALYWYRQSLGQGLEFLIYFQGNSAPDKSGLPSDRFSAERTGGSVSTLTIQRTQQEDSAVYLCASSLAGGQLYQPQHFGDGTRLSIL.

The CDR3 DNA follows: TGTGCCAGTAGTATAGATCGGAGAGCTGGGGCTTTCTTT. It encodes CASSIDRRAGAFF. V and J are TRBV19 and TRBJ1-1; no reliable D call. V lost 0 bases, J lost 11 bases, and 13 bases lay in between. Germline V gene lookup returns CDR1 LNHDA and CDR2 SQIVND (reference sequence). CDR3 size: 13 residues.

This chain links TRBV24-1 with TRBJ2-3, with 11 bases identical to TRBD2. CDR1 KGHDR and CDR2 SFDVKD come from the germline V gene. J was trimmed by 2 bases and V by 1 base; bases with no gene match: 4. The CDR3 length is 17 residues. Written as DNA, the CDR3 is TGTGCCACCAGTGATTTCCTAGCGGGGGGACCCACAGATACGCAGTATTTT. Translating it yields CATSDFLAGGPTDTQYF.

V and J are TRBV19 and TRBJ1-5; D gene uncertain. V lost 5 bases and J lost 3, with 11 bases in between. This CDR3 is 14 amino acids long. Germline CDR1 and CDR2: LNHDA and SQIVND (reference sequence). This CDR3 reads CASSPGPNNQPQHF. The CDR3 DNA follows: TGTGCCAGTAGTCCTGGCCCGAACAATCAGCCCCAGCATTTT.

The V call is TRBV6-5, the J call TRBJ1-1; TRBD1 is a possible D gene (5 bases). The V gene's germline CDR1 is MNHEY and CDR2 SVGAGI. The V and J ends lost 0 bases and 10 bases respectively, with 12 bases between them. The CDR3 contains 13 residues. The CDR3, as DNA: TGTGCCAGCAGTTACTCTACTGGCGGGGGAGCTTTCTTT. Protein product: CASSYSTGGGAFF.

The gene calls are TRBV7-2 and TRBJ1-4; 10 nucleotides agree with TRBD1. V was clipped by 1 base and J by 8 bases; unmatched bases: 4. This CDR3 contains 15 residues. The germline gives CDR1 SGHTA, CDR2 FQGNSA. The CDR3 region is CASSLEGQGWEKLFF. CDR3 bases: TGTGCCAGCAGCTTAGAGGGACAGGGGTGGGAAAAACTGTTTTTT.

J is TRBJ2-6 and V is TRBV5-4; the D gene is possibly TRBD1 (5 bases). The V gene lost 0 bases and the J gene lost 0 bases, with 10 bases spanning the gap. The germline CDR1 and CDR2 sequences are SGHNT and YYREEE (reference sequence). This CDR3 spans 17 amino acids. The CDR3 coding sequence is TGTGCCAGCAGCTTGGGACAGTTTCCCTCTGGGGCCAACGTCCTGACTTTC. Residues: CASSLGQFPSGANVLTF.

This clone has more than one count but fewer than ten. CDR3 in amino acids: CASSIAQGYTGELFF. CDR3 coding DNA: TGTGCCAGTAGTATAGCACAGGGATACACCGGGGAGCTGTTTTTT. The V gene is TRBV19, the J gene TRBJ2-2; D might be TRBD1 (6 bases). The V gene's germline CDR1 is LNHDA and CDR2 SQIVND (reference sequence). The CDR3 covers 15 residues. Trimming removed 1 base from V and 3 bases from J, with 9 bases in between.

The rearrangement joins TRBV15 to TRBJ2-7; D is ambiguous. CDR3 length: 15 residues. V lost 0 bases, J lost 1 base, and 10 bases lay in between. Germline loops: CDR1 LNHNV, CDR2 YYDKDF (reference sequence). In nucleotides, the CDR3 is TGTGCCACCAGCAGAGATAATGGCCCGTCCTACGAGCAGTACTTC. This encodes CATSRDNGPSYEQYF.

Here the CDR3 reads CASSSDRGRSYYEQYF. The CDR3 DNA follows: TGTGCCAGCAGTTCGGACAGGGGGCGAAGTTACTACGAGCAGTACTTC. The rearrangement joins TRBV27 to TRBJ2-7; TRBD1 matches 11 bases. The CDR3 spans 16 residues. The V segment lost 4 bases and the J segment 3 bases; nucleotides outside the gene matches: 8. CDR1 is MNHEY, CDR2 SMNVEV, per germline (reference sequence).

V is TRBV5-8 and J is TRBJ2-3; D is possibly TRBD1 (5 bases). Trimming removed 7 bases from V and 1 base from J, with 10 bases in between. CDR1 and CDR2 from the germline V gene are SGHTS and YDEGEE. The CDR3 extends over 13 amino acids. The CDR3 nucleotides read TGTGCCAGCCCAGGGTACGGCACAGATACGCAGTATTTT. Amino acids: CASPGYGTDTQYF.

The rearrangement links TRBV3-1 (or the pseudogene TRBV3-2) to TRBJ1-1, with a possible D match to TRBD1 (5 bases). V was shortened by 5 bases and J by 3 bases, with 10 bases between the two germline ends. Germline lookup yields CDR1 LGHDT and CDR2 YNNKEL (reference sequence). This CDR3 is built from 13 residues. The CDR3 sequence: CASSNGGDTEAFF. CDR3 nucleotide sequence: TGTGCCAGCAGCAATGGGGGGGACACTGAAGCTTTCTTT.